These T cell receptor beta chains were read from a single sample in a study of cytomegalovirus exposure and HLA in healthy donors. Data came from immunoSEQ multiplex PCR; TCRdb stores just in-frame clones and leaves some out. This sample has about 160,000 clones; 75% occur once, and the top ten carry approximately 3.1%. The sample was PBMCs. The receptors shown here come from a woman between 45 and 65 years old in good health and CMV-seropositive. CDR3s include the opening cysteine and the closing phenylalanine or tryptophan. D genes are given only for firm matches. A clone size is listed for some rows: how often the clone was seen (once, few, many), or a class if it is expanded.

TRBV6-6	TRBJ1-2	-	-	TGTGCCAGCAGACACCCTACCACATCCGGGGGCTACACCTTC	CASRHPTTSGGYTF
TRBV10-2	TRBJ1-1	-	TRBD1	TGCGCCAGCAGTCCCATACTAGGACAGGGGGGTTTCGTGGACACTGAAGCTTTCTTT	CASSPILGQGGFVDTEAFF
TRBV6-5	TRBJ2-2	once	TRBD2	TGTGCCAGCCGTGGGGGGGAAATAGGGGAGCTGTTTTTT	CASRGGEIGELFF
TRBV5-1	TRBJ1-1	-	TRBD1	TGCGCCAGCAGCTTGGAGGGACAGGGGAACACTGAAGCTTTCTTT	CASSLEGQGNTEAFF
TRBV6-5	TRBJ2-7	-	-	TGTGCCAGCAGTTTGGGTCCGGACGGGAGCTACGAGCAGTACTTC	CASSLGPDGSYEQYF
TRBV19	TRBJ2-1	-	TRBD2	TGTGCCAGTAGTCCCAGGACTAGGACCTACAATGAGCAGTTCTTC	CASSPRTRTYNEQFF
TRBV5-8	TRBJ1-5	-	-	TGTGCCAGCAGCTTGACTCTAACCGGTAGCAATCAGCCCCAGCATTTT	CASSLTLTGSNQPQHF
TRBV13	TRBJ2-7	-	-	TGTGCCAGCAGCGCACAGGGCTATTACGAGCAGTACTTC	CASSAQGYYEQYF
TRBV9	TRBJ1-2	-	TRBD1	TGTGCCAGCAGCGTAGAGACAGGGGGCGTCTATGGCTACACCTTC	CASSVETGGVYGYTF
TRBV6-5	TRBJ1-5	-	-	TGTGCCAGCAAAGAGGCGGGGTATAGCAATCAGCCCCAGCATTTT	CASKEAGYSNQPQHF
TRBV2	TRBJ1-1	-	-	TGTGCCAGCAGCAGGGATCTGGGGACTGAAGCTTTCTTT	CASSRDLGTEAFF
TRBV10-2	TRBJ1-5	-	TRBD1	TGCGCCAGCGGGGGACAGTACAATCAGCCCCAGCATTTT	CASGGQYNQPQHF
TRBV29-1	TRBJ1-1	-	-	TGCAGCGGTGGCCGCGAAGCTTTCTTT	CSGGREAFF
TRBV5-1	TRBJ1-1	-	-	TGCGCCAGCAGCTTGGGAGGTGGTATAGCAAAAACTGAAGCTTTCTTT	CASSLGGGIAKTEAFF
TRBV6-6	TRBJ1-1	-	-	TGTGCCAGCAATAAAGGGGCCTACACTGAAGCTTTCTTT	CASNKGAYTEAFF
TRBV19	TRBJ2-7	once	TRBD1	TGTGCCAGTAGTTCCCGGAGACAGGGTAAGCAGTACTTC	CASSSRRQGKQYF
TRBV5-6	TRBJ2-2	-	-	TGTGCCAGCAGCACAAACAGGAAATTGAACACCGGGGAGCTGTTTTTT	CASSTNRKLNTGELFF
TRBV9	TRBJ2-1	few	-	TGTGCCAGCAGCCGGTTAAATTGGAATGAGCAGTTCTTC	CASSRLNWNEQFF
TRBV2	TRBJ1-2	few	-	TGTGCCAGCAGGCGGAGTGCGGGCTACACCTTC	CASRRSAGYTF
TRBV6-5	TRBJ1-1	-	TRBD1	TGTGCCAGCAGTTCCGACAGGGAAACTGAAGCTTTCTTT	CASSSDRETEAFF
TRBV7-9	TRBJ1-2	once	TRBD1	TGTGCCAGCAGCAGCCGGGACAGGGGACTCTATGGCTACACCTTC	CASSSRDRGLYGYTF
TRBV5-4	TRBJ2-2	-	TRBD2	TGTGCCAGCAGCGCGGGAGGGACAGTAGCCGGGGAGCTGTTTTTT	CASSAGGTVAGELFF